This is a list of T cell receptor beta chains from one sample in a study of blood T cell repertoires in COVID-19. The protocol was immunoSEQ multiplex PCR, while the TCRdb copy is restricted to in-frame clones and leaves out a portion. Of some 100,000 clones detected, 89% appear once; the ten largest clones hold approximately 5.5%. The sequenced material came from peripheral blood. The receptors shown here come from an elderly woman with active COVID-19. The CDR3 runs from the conserved cysteine through the conserved F or W. Clone size, where shown, is once, few, many, or a class for clones that have expanded.

clone size: .; CDR3 length: 18; V gene: TRBV13; CDR3 protein: CASSPKGRAVTANNEQFF
clone size: few; CDR3 length: 15; V gene: TRBV7-8; CDR3 protein: CASSPSGRAIYEQFF
clone size: .; CDR3 length: 14; V gene: TRBV10-3; CDR3 protein: CAISGAISQNEQFF
clone size: .; CDR3 length: 13; V gene: TRBV11-3; CDR3 protein: CASSHGDRETQYF
clone size: .; CDR3 length: 16; V gene: TRBV7-3; CDR3 protein: CASSLTSSGRAEEQFF
clone size: .; CDR3 length: 15; V gene: TRBV7-7; CDR3 protein: CASSSGQGAGNEQFF
clone size: .; CDR3 length: 16; V gene: TRBV27; CDR3 protein: CASSPLTGLLGGSQYF
clone size: .; CDR3 length: 14; V gene: TRBV9; CDR3 protein: CASSAGTGIYGYTF
clone size: .; CDR3 length: 15; V gene: TRBV4-3; CDR3 protein: CASSQPGTGPRRLFF
clone size: .; CDR3 length: 14; V gene: TRBV5-6; CDR3 protein: CASSLTYSYNEQFF
clone size: once; CDR3 length: 14; V gene: TRBV6-5; CDR3 protein: CASTYTTGSTEAFF
clone size: .; CDR3 length: 16; V gene: TRBV10-3; CDR3 protein: CAIGTVRPYSSYEQYF
clone size: once; CDR3 length: 11; V gene: TRBV28; CDR3 protein: CASRGGDEQFF
clone size: .; CDR3 length: 15; V gene: TRBV4-1; CDR3 protein: CASSQEAGGNQPQHF
clone size: .; CDR3 length: 13; V gene: TRBV4-3; CDR3 protein: CASSLGGFDGYTF
clone size: .; CDR3 length: 19; V gene: TRBV21-1; CDR3 protein: CASSKDSGRGLREEETQYF
clone size: .; CDR3 length: 15; V gene: TRBV24-1; CDR3 protein: CATSASQGIYNEQFF
clone size: .; CDR3 length: 14; V gene: TRBV19; CDR3 protein: CASSPTGGNEKLFF
clone size: .; CDR3 length: 15; V gene: TRBV11-1; CDR3 protein: CASSPLRLRGTEAFF
clone size: .; CDR3 length: 15; V gene: TRBV4-3; CDR3 protein: CASSQDTSGTYEQYF
clone size: .; CDR3 length: 14; V gene: TRBV6-2/TRBV6-3; CDR3 protein: CASSKTSGRKEQYF
clone size: .; CDR3 length: 13; V gene: TRBV12-3/TRBV12-4; CDR3 protein: CASSLRESNEQFF
clone size: .; CDR3 length: 15; V gene: TRBV27; CDR3 protein: CASSLLAGGSYEQYF
clone size: .; CDR3 length: 12; V gene: TRBV11-1; CDR3 protein: CASSLELREQFF
clone size: .; CDR3 length: 19; V gene: TRBV30; CDR3 protein: CAWSVLSRPGLEGADEQFF
clone size: few; CDR3 length: 16; V gene: TRBV19; CDR3 protein: CASSIQSGRPSYEQYF
clone size: few; CDR3 length: 14; V gene: TRBV6-2/TRBV6-3; CDR3 protein: CASSHGLGGYEQYF
clone size: .; CDR3 length: 15; V gene: TRBV27; CDR3 protein: CASRRWDRGSHEQYF
clone size: .; CDR3 length: 18; V gene: TRBV7-9; CDR3 protein: CASSPSGGVGHLGTEAFF
clone size: .; CDR3 length: 13; V gene: TRBV7-9; CDR3 protein: CASSWQGAEGYTF
clone size: .; CDR3 length: 13; V gene: TRBV12-3/TRBV12-4; CDR3 protein: CASSLGVNSPLHF
clone size: .; CDR3 length: 15; V gene: TRBV27; CDR3 protein: CASSLIGLTNYEQYF
clone size: .; CDR3 length: 16; V gene: TRBV5-4; CDR3 protein: CAANRLSGGGPDTQYF
clone size: few; CDR3 length: 14; V gene: TRBV20-1; CDR3 protein: CSASTPSAYNEQFF
clone size: .; CDR3 length: 15; V gene: TRBV5-1; CDR3 protein: CASSLALIGGGELFF
clone size: .; CDR3 length: 14; V gene: TRBV5-1; CDR3 protein: CASSSGQGTETQYF
clone size: .; CDR3 length: 13; V gene: TRBV19; CDR3 protein: CASSIARDTEAFF
clone size: .; CDR3 length: 17; V gene: TRBV18; CDR3 protein: CASSKTGQGVKNTEAFF
clone size: .; CDR3 length: 15; V gene: TRBV9; CDR3 protein: CASSVVGGSQETQYF
clone size: .; CDR3 length: 15; V gene: TRBV29-1; CDR3 protein: CSVRDRGSLNYGYTF
clone size: few; CDR3 length: 16; V gene: TRBV7-8; CDR3 protein: CASSPLGLPGDNEQFF
clone size: .; CDR3 length: 15; V gene: TRBV6-5; CDR3 protein: CASSRDFTSTDTQYF
clone size: .; CDR3 length: 15; V gene: TRBV6-4; CDR3 protein: CASRREGIMNTEAFF